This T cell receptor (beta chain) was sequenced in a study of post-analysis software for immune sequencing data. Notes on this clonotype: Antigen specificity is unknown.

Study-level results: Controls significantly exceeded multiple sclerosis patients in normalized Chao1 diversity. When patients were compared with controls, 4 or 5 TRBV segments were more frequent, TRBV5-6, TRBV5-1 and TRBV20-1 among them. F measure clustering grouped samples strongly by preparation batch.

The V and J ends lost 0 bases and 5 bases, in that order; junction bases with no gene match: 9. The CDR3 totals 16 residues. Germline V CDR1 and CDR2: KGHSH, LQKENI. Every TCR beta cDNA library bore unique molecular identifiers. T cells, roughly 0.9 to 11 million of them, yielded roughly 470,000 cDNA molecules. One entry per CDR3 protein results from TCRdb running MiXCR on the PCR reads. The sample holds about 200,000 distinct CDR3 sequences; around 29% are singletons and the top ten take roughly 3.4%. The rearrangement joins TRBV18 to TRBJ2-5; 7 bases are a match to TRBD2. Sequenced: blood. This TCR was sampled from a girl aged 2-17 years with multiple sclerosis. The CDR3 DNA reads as TGTGCCAGCTCACCACCGTCGGGGGGACTGAGGGAGACCCAGTACTTC. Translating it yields CASSPPSGGLRETQYF.